The present TCR beta chain was sequenced within a study of cytomegalovirus exposure and HLA in healthy donors. Across the study: From about 179 million T cells, an earlier analysis saw 100 million to 140 million unique TCR beta sequences.

Primers: 60 Vbeta forward and 13 Jbeta reverse. Clones were sequenced by immunoSEQ multiplex PCR, and TCRdb holds only the in-frame ones, with some missing. The sample yields under 250,000 clones, over 75% seen once. This CDR3 is 13 amino acids long. Germline CDR1 reads SGHNT; CDR2 reads YYREEE (reference sequence). Trimming took off 0 bases at V and 2 bases at J, with 6 bases between the two ends. As for this clone: No antigen is known for it.

Study results and caveats: TCR beta sequences numbering under 20,000 were associated with HLA alleles at 0.05 false discovery rate in a later analysis.

Input material: PBMCs. This receptor was obtained from a human donor in good health. This rearrangement joins TRBV5-4 to TRBJ2-7; D perhaps matches TRBD1 (5 bases). The DNA of the CDR3 is TGTGCCAGCAGCTTGGACAGGACCTACGAGCAGTACTTC. This gives the protein CASSLDRTYEQYF.